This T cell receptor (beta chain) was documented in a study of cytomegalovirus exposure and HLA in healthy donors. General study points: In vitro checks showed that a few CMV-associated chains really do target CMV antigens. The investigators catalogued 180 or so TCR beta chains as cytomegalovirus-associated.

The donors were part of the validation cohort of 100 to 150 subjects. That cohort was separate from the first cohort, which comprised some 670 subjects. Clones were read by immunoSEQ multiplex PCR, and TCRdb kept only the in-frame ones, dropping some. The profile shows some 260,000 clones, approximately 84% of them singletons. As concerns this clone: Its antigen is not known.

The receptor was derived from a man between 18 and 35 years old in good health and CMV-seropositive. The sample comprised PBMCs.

CDR3 residues: CASSYLDRNYGYTF. CDR3 DNA: TGCGCCAGCAGCTACCTGGACAGGAACTATGGCTACACCTTC. The rearrangement joins TRBV5-1 to TRBJ1-2; 7 bases are a match to TRBD1. J lost 2 bases, V lost 3 bases, and 4 bases had no gene match. Germline V CDR1 and CDR2: SGHRS, YFSETQ. The CDR3 totals 14 residues.